This T cell receptor beta chain is from a study of human T cells and chemical hapten exposure. Study-level background: On roughly 2 cm by roughly 2 cm of upper inner arm skin, sensitization was performed with 2% DPC.

Specified time point: patch test 1, 2 weeks after DPC sensitization. Described treatment: therapeutic diphenylcyclopropenone sensitization with weekly scalp DPC. The starting material, unfractionated whole blood, was used for total RNA extraction. MiXCR was run by TCRdb on the RACE reads, yielding one entry per CDR3 protein. The table includes around 120,000 distinct CDR3 sequences, roughly an eighth detected once. V lost 5 bases, J lost 9 bases, and 4 bases stayed unmatched. The germline V gene has CDR1 SEHNR and CDR2 FQNEAQ (reference sequence). The CDR3 runs to 12 residues. Sequencing used whole blood, obtained in connection with sensitization to the hapten diphenylcyclopropenone (DPC). The receptor's source is a young man with alopecia areata. Some clones in this sample may be carry-over from other donors' samples. The chain carries TRBV7-9 and TRBJ2-1, with TRBD1 matching over 7 bases. The CDR3 coding sequence is TGTGCCAGCAGCCCAACAGGGGCTGAGCAGTTCTTC. This encodes CASSPTGAEQFF.